The clone carrying this T cell receptor (beta chain) was seen more than once but under ten times. Antigen unknown. This sample is drawn from a study of cytomegalovirus exposure and HLA in healthy donors. Whole-study results and caveats: In a later analysis, donors in an Asian-associated ancestry cluster reportedly had fewer N-insertions in productive TCRs than the cohort mean. A list of approximately 160 TCR beta chains associated with cytomegalovirus was given.

The PCR used 60 Vbeta and 13 Jbeta primers. Assay used: immunoSEQ multiplex PCR; TCRdb lists only in-frame clones, some missing. The repertoire holds about 130,000 clones, with roughly four fifths as singletons. Sequenced input: PBMCs. This clonotype was obtained from a boy between 10 and 17 years old in good health and CMV-seronegative.

CDR3 sequence reads: CASSVGVVDEKLFF. The CDR3 DNA reads TGTGCCAGCAGCGTAGGAGTAGTGGATGAAAAACTGTTTTTT. The J gene is TRBJ1-4, the V gene TRBV9; D is unclear. This CDR3 comprises 14 residues. V was clipped by 0 bases and J by 6 bases, with 9 bases between them. CDR1 and CDR2 from the germline V gene are SGDLS and YYNGEE.